This T cell receptor (beta chain) was documented in a study of T cells in Graves' hyperthyroidism and ophthalmopathy. Whole-study results and caveats: For ophthalmopathy, model prediction preceded onset by a median 6.5 months. Classification by a 13 V-J model distinguished ophthalmopathy from stable hyperthyroidism. Clonotypes that were expanded in thyroid above 0.001 mostly appeared in blood too.

This clonotype was observed a handful of times. Its antigen is unknown. A much larger clonotype is one base distant, so this may be a read error. The CDR3 contains 13 residues. In germline, CDR1 is SGHAT, CDR2 FQNNGV. The TCR beta CDR3 regions underwent amplification using RNA transcripts as the source. A set of HTBI primers served as the primers for a first-round RT-PCR of the TCR CDR3. TCRdb redid the calling of the multiplex PCR reads with MiXCR, one entry per CDR3 protein. The table includes about 560,000 distinct CDR3 sequences, around 15% detected once. Sequencing used blood. The chain couples TRBV11-2 to TRBJ2-3, with D unresolved. This TCR was sampled from a woman in her thirties or forties with Graves' hyperthyroidism. CDR3 nucleotide sequence: TGTGCCAGCAGTCAACCTGGGGTGGATACGCGGTATTTT. Protein sequence: CASSQPGVDTRYF.